Shown below are 28 T cell receptor beta chains from a single sample sequenced in a study of T cell changes during pregnancy in multiple sclerosis. The assay was immunoSEQ multiplex PCR, and TCRdb's table has in-frame clones only and misses some. This table holds 35,000 to 50,000 clones, approximately 90% found once. Here the sequenced sample was CD4+ T cells from peripheral blood mononuclear cells, taken in the first trimester of pregnancy. The origin of the receptors is a female donor with multiple sclerosis, enrolled in a pregnancy study.

This chain uses TRBV28 with TRBJ1-5, with D perhaps TRBD1 (6 bases). CDR3 size: 14 residues. CDR1 and CDR2 (germline): MDHEN, SYDVKM. V lost 6 bases and J 4 bases, leaving 13 bases between the germline ends. CDR3 in amino acids: CASSLGQLNQPQHF. For the CDR3, the DNA is TGTGCCAGCAGCCTTGGACAGCTGAATCAGCCCCAGCATTTT.

This clone was counted once. The chain carries TRBV28 and TRBJ2-7, with 7 bases lining up with TRBD2. The CDR3 runs 12 residues. After removal of 7 bases from V and 2 bases from J, the junction contained 2 bases not matched to a gene. Per the germline V gene, CDR1 is MDHEN and CDR2 is SYDVKM. CDR3 sequence: CASTGGPYEQYF. The CDR3 bases are TGTGCCAGCACGGGAGGACCCTACGAGCAGTACTTC.

The chain carries TRBV6-1 and TRBJ2-1, with 13 bases fitting TRBD2. V gave up 4 bases and J gave up 5 bases; unmatched junction bases: 2. Germline-derived CDR1 and CDR2 are MNHNS and SASEGT. CDR3 size: 15 residues. CDR3 sequence (DNA): TGTGCCAGCAGTGTAGGACTAGCGGGAGACAATGAGCAGTTCTTC. Its protein is CASSVGLAGDNEQFF.

This clone showed up just a few times. The chain links TRBV21-1 to TRBJ1-5; the tabulated D call, TRBD1, remains unverified against the DNA. TRBV21-1 is termed a pseudogene. The CDR3 runs to 17 residues. The CDR3: CASSPLPRHYSNQPQHF. CDR3 coding DNA: TGTGCCAGCAGCCCCCTCCCGCGACATTATAGCAATCAGCCCCAGCATTTT.

This clone occurred a few times. The rearrangement links TRBV9 to TRBJ2-3; perhaps TRBD1 as D (5 bases). The ends were cut back, 3 bases at V and 2 bases at J, with 13 bases in the middle. Per germline, CDR1 SGDLS and CDR2 YYNGEE. CDR3 length equals 15 residues. CDR3 bases: TGTGCCAGCAGCGCACAACAGGCCTTCACAGATACGCAGTATTTT. It encodes CASSAQQAFTDTQYF.

The gene calls are TRBV19 and TRBJ2-7; TRBD2 aligns across 11 bases. The CDR3 contains 14 residues. V lost 4 bases and J lost 6; bases outside the gene matches: 5. CDR1 and CDR2 (germline): LNHDA, SQIVND (reference sequence). CDR3 sequence reads: CASSTASGRPEQYF. The CDR3, as DNA: TGTGCCAGTAGTACCGCTAGCGGGAGGCCCGAGCAGTACTTC.

The V and J genes are TRBV19 and TRBJ2-4; 11 bases line up with TRBD2. Losses at the gene ends were 9 bases for V and 6 bases for J; bases not matched to a gene: 10. There are 15 residues in the CDR3. Per the germline V gene, CDR1 is LNHDA and CDR2 is SQIVND (reference sequence). The CDR3 region is CARTLAGGPRNIQYF. The DNA of the CDR3 is TGTGCCAGGACATTAGCGGGAGGGCCCCGAAACATTCAGTACTTC.

The chain joins TRBV28 to TRBJ2-2, with D tentatively TRBD1 (6 bases). CDR1 is MDHEN, CDR2 SYDVKM, per germline. With 4 bases removed from V and 6 bases from J, the gap between germline ends came to 15 bases. The CDR3 has 15 amino acids. The CDR3 here is CASSYTGIAPGELFF. The CDR3 DNA is TGTGCCAGCAGTTACACAGGGATCGCCCCCGGGGAGCTGTTTTTT. The variable domain in full, with the rest retrieved from reference TRBV28 and TRBJ2-2, is DVKVTQSSRYLVKRTGEKVFLECVQDMDHENMFWYRQDPGLGLRLIYFSYDVKMKEKGDIPEGYSVSREKKERFSLILESASTNQTSMYLCASSYTGIAPGELFFGEGSRLTVL.

V is TRBV19 and J is TRBJ2-2, with TRBD2 matching over 12 bases. V shed 8 bases and J 3 bases; nucleotides not matched to a gene: 4. There are 15 residues in the CDR3. CDR1 is LNHDA and CDR2 is SQIVND in the germline V gene (reference sequence). CDR3 amino acids: CASSRLAGDTGELFF. The CDR3 DNA reads as TGTGCCAGTTCCCGACTAGCGGGGGACACCGGGGAGCTGTTTTTT. Full variable domain (outside the CDR3, taken from reference TRBV19 and TRBJ2-2): DGGITQSPKYLFRKEGQNVTLSCEQNLNHDAMYWYRQDPGQGLRLIYYSQIVNDFQKGDIAEGYSVSREKKESFPLTVTSAQKNPTAFYLCASSRLAGDTGELFFGEGSRLTVL.

This sequence joins TRBV19 and TRBJ1-3, with 11 positions matching TRBD1. Near its end, the DNA agrees better with TRBJ2-2, so the J call may be wrong. The CDR3 is 15 residues long. Germline V lookup: CDR1 LNHDA, CDR2 SQIVND (reference sequence). The CDR3 nucleotides read TGTGCCAGTATAGGGGGACAGGGGGTTTCCGGGGAGCTGTTTTTT. Translating it yields CASIGGQGVSGELFF.

The rearrangement uses TRBV6-5 and TRBJ2-7; 7 nucleotides match TRBD2. Germline V gene lookup returns CDR1 MNHEY and CDR2 SVGAGI. The ends lost 0 bases at V and 8 bases at J; junction bases unmatched: 7. The CDR3 extends over 14 amino acids. This CDR3 reads CASSYSSGTMQQYF. The CDR3 DNA is TGTGCCAGCAGTTACTCGAGTGGGACTATGCAGCAGTACTTC.

On this clone: This CDR3 is also generated by other DNA sequences in the sample. The chain has TRBV10-3 and TRBJ1-1; D is unclear. There are 14 residues in the CDR3. V was shortened by 0 bases and J by 1 base, with 6 bases between the two germline ends. The germline CDR1 and CDR2 sequences are ENHRY and SYGVKD. CDR3 amino acids: CAISESGRNTEAFF. The CDR3 region has the DNA TGTGCCATCAGTGAGTCGGGCAGGAACACTGAAGCTTTCTTT.

The chain links TRBV7-2 to TRBJ2-4; 9 nucleotides match TRBD2. V lost 1 base to trimming and J lost 3 bases; unmatched junction nucleotides: 13. Germline V gives CDR1 SGHTA, CDR2 FQGNSA. The CDR3 totals 19 residues. Here the CDR3 DNA reads TGTGCCAGCAGCTTAGGCGGACTAGCGATATCATCTGGCAAAAACATTCAGTACTTC. Amino acids: CASSLGGLAISSGKNIQYF.

The rearrangement uses TRBV6-4 and TRBJ2-1, with D unclear. Germline values: CDR1 MRHNA, CDR2 SNTAGT. Trimming pared 7 bases from V and 2 bases from J, leaving 12 bases between. The CDR3 is 14 amino acids. This CDR3 reads CASILRMAYNEQFF. The CDR3 nucleotides read TGTGCCAGCATCCTTAGAATGGCCTACAATGAGCAGTTCTTC.

This clone qualifies as medium-sized. J is TRBJ2-7 and V is TRBV15; TRBD1 matches 7 bases. J was trimmed by 4 bases and V by 5 bases; bases with no gene match: 8. The CDR3 runs 14 residues. In germline, CDR1 is LNHNV, CDR2 YYDKDF (reference sequence). CDR3 nucleotide sequence: TGTGCCACCAGCGTAAGAACAGGGGTTTACGAGCAGTACTTC. It specifies CATSVRTGVYEQYF.

The CDR3 spells CASSLGGRTSGRGYNEQFF. CDR3 bases: TGTGCCAGCAGCTTAGGGGGAAGGACTAGCGGGAGAGGCTACAATGAGCAGTTCTTC. V and J are TRBV7-3 and TRBJ2-1; 13 nucleotides agree with TRBD2. This CDR3 comprises 19 residues. CDR1 is SGHTA, CDR2 FQGTGA, per germline. Trimming cost V 2 bases and J 3 bases; bases outside gene matches: 10. Full variable domain (rest looked up from reference TRBV7-3 and TRBJ2-1): GAGVSQTPSNKVTEKGKYVELRCDPISGHTALYWYRQSLGQGPEFLIYFQGTGAADDSGLPNDRFFAVRPEGSVSTLKIQRTERGDSAVYLCASSLGGRTSGRGYNEQFFGPGTRLTVL.

This rearrangement joins TRBV5-1 to TRBJ2-3; a weak D match, TRBD2 (5 bases). The CDR3 length is 14 residues. Trimming stripped 2 bases from V and 4 bases from J, with 11 bases between. Per the germline V gene, CDR1 is SGHRS and CDR2 is YFSETQ. The CDR3 DNA sequence: TGCGCCAGCAGCTTACGGGAAGGGTCAGATACGCAGTATTTT. Protein sequence: CASSLREGSDTQYF. The entire variable domain, with the rest obtained from reference TRBV5-1 and TRBJ2-3, is as follows: KAGVTQTPRYLIKTRGQQVTLSCSPISGHRSVSWYQQTPGQGLQFLFEYFSETQRNKGNFPGRFSGRQFSNSRSEMNVSTLELGDSALYLCASSLREGSDTQYFGPGTRLTVL.

This chain uses TRBV7-9 with TRBJ2-1; TRBD2 aligns across 10 bases. J was trimmed by 10 bases and V by 5 bases; bases with no gene match: 20. From germline, CDR1 is SEHNR and CDR2 FQNEAQ (reference sequence). The CDR3 is 18 residues long. The CDR3 region has the DNA TGTGCCAGCAGCGCCTCCCTTCAGCGGGAGGGCCCTATATTGGAGCAGTTCTTC. This codes for CASSASLQREGPILEQFF.

The rearrangement links TRBV9 to TRBJ1-2; 8 nucleotides line up with TRBD1. The CDR3 is 17 residues long. The germline V gene encodes CDR1 SGDLS and CDR2 YYNGEE. The ends lost 4 bases at V and 8 bases at J; junction bases unmatched: 19. This CDR3 reads CASSPVGQGIQYGGYTF. DNA for the CDR3: TGTGCCAGCAGCCCAGTCGGACAGGGAATTCAATACGGCGGCTACACCTTC.

This clone has only a few counts. The chain employs TRBV28 and TRBJ1-1, with 8 bases matching TRBD1. V lost 4 bases to trimming and J lost 4 bases; unmatched junction nucleotides: 11. CDR1 is MDHEN, CDR2 SYDVKM, per germline. The CDR3 is 16 amino acids. CDR3 in amino acids: CASSSPVQGAGTEAFF. CDR3 nucleotides: TGTGCCAGCAGTTCCCCAGTTCAGGGGGCGGGCACTGAAGCTTTCTTT.

This chain links TRBV7-6 with TRBJ2-3; D unclear. The CDR3 has 13 amino acids. CDR1 and CDR2 (germline): SGHVS, FNYEAQ. V was pared by 3 bases and J by 3 bases, with 7 bases between. The CDR3 protein is CASSFQKTDTQYF. CDR3 bases: TGTGCCAGCAGCTTCCAGAAAACAGATACGCAGTATTTT.

The rearrangement uses TRBV19 and TRBJ2-4; D gene ambiguous. The CDR3 runs to 18 residues. The V gene's germline CDR1 is LNHDA and CDR2 SQIVND (reference sequence). V was pared by 4 bases and J by 0 bases, with 19 bases between. CDR3 sequence (DNA): TGTGCCAGTAGTAGCCCTCGTGCAGGTACGATAGCCAAAAACATTCAGTACTTC. Translating it yields CASSSPRAGTIAKNIQYF.

This clone was picked up one time. The chain couples TRBV19 to TRBJ2-3; 8 nucleotides agree with TRBD2. CDR3 length: 15 residues. CDR1 is LNHDA and CDR2 is SQIVND in the germline V gene (reference sequence). V shed 6 bases and J 2 bases; nucleotides not matched to a gene: 7. The CDR3 coding sequence is TGTGCCAGTAGGGAGGCTAGCGGGTACACAGATACGCAGTATTTT. Protein: CASREASGYTDTQYF. Full variable domain (rest looked up from reference TRBV19 and TRBJ2-3): DGGITQSPKYLFRKEGQNVTLSCEQNLNHDAMYWYRQDPGQGLRLIYYSQIVNDFQKGDIAEGYSVSREKKESFPLTVTSAQKNPTAFYLCASREASGYTDTQYFGPGTRLTVL.

The chain is built from TRBV11-3 and TRBJ2-7, with D perhaps matching TRBD1 (5 bases). The V and J ends lost 5 bases and 5 bases respectively, with 13 bases between them. The CDR3 covers 13 residues. Germline CDR1 SGHNT, CDR2 YENEEA. In nucleotides, the CDR3 is TGTGCCAGCAGCGTTTACAGGACCCACGAGCAGTACTTC. Protein sequence: CASSVYRTHEQYF.

The chain has TRBV28 and TRBJ1-2; TRBD1 matches 10 bases. Germline loops: CDR1 MDHEN, CDR2 SYDVKM. This CDR3 has 14 residues. With 3 bases clipped from V and 5 bases from J, the junction kept 3 bases outside the gene matches. In DNA form, the CDR3 reads TGTGCCAGCAGTTTGACAGGGGGCGGGTATGGCTACACCTTC. It translates to CASSLTGGGYGYTF.

The V gene is TRBV19, the J gene TRBJ2-6; weak D call: TRBD1 (6 bases). Trimming pared 8 bases from V and 0 bases from J, leaving 14 bases between. The germline CDR1 and CDR2 sequences are LNHDA and SQIVND (reference sequence). The CDR3 totals 16 residues. CDR3 loop: CASRDTLNSGANVLTF. DNA for the CDR3: TGTGCCAGTCGGGACACCCTAAACTCTGGGGCCAACGTCCTGACTTTC. The full variable domain, with the rest looked up from reference TRBV19 and TRBJ2-6, is DGGITQSPKYLFRKEGQNVTLSCEQNLNHDAMYWYRQDPGQGLRLIYYSQIVNDFQKGDIAEGYSVSREKKESFPLTVTSAQKNPTAFYLCASRDTLNSGANVLTFGAGSRLTVL.

This clone was detected once. The rearrangement joins TRBV28 to TRBJ2-5; no firm D call. Looked up from germline, CDR1 is MDHEN and CDR2 is SYDVKM. This CDR3 is 12 amino acids long. Trimming took off 5 bases at V and 5 bases at J, with 9 bases between the two ends. CDR3 protein: CASSASKETQYF. The CDR3 nucleotides read TGTGCCAGCAGTGCCTCTAAGGAGACCCAGTACTTC.

The genes are TRBV6-5 and TRBJ2-2; 7 bases fit TRBD2. Germline-derived CDR1 and CDR2 are MNHEY and SVGAGI. After removal of 1 base from V and 0 bases from J, the junction contained 2 bases not matched to a gene. The CDR3 extends over 16 amino acids. The CDR3 here is CASSYFLAANTGELFF. The CDR3, as DNA: TGTGCCAGCAGTTACTTCCTAGCGGCGAACACCGGGGAGCTGTTTTTT.